The 20 T cell receptor beta chains reported below all come from one sample, sequenced in a study of cytomegalovirus exposure and HLA in healthy donors. Amplification used 60 Vbeta primers and 13 Jbeta primers. Profiling relied on immunoSEQ multiplex PCR, and the TCRdb table lists in-frame clones only, not all of them. The sample totals over 65,000 clones. Sequenced sample: PBMCs. These receptors were taken from a woman in her twenties or thirties in good health and CMV-seronegative.

The chain is built from TRBV21-1 and TRBJ2-7; TRBD1, the D gene given by the table, was not confirmed from the DNA. TRBV21-1 represents a pseudogene. CDR3 length: 16 residues. CDR3: CASSKVSPGAIYEQYF. CDR3 nucleotide sequence: TGTGCCAGCAGCAAAGTGTCGCCAGGGGCCATCTACGAGCAGTACTTC.

This chain links TRBV6-1 with TRBJ1-4; 7 bases match TRBD1. Looked up from germline, CDR1 is MNHNS and CDR2 is SASEGT. The CDR3 is 15 amino acids. J was trimmed by 10 bases and V by 3 bases; bases with no gene match: 11. CDR3 in DNA: TGTGCCAGCAGTGAGGCAGGGGGTACGGTCGGAAAACTGTTTTTT. It codes for CASSEAGGTVGKLFF.

The rearrangement links TRBV21-1 to TRBJ2-7; TRBD1, the table's D call, was not compared with the DNA. TRBV21-1 has pseudogene status. The CDR3 consists of 13 residues. The CDR3 sequence: CASSYGQGYEQYF. The CDR3 DNA reads TGTGCCAGCAGCTACGGACAGGGCTACGAGCAGTACTTC.

The rearrangement links TRBV19 to TRBJ2-7; TRBD2 matches at 15 bases. Germline-derived CDR1 and CDR2 are LNHDA and SQIVND (reference sequence). The V and J ends lost 5 bases and 6 bases, in that order; junction bases with no gene match: 2. This CDR3 has 14 residues. The CDR3 sequence: CASSGTSGRIEQYF. The CDR3 DNA follows: TGTGCCAGTAGTGGGACTAGCGGGAGGATCGAGCAGTACTTC.

The chain recombines TRBV6-1 with TRBJ1-5; D is uncertain. There are 15 residues in the CDR3. The ends were cut back, 1 base at V and 0 bases at J, with 7 bases in the middle. CDR1 is MNHNS and CDR2 is SASEGT in the germline V gene. CDR3 in amino acids: CASSEGRGSNQPQHF. CDR3 coding DNA: TGTGCCAGCAGTGAAGGTAGAGGTAGCAATCAGCCCCAGCATTTT.

This chain links TRBV2 with TRBJ1-4; no clear D. Germline CDR1 is SNHLY and CDR2 is FYNNEI. The CDR3 is made up of 13 amino acids. Trimming removed 8 bases from V and 5 bases from J, with 12 bases in between. The CDR3 loop reads CASCWENNEKLFF. DNA of the CDR3: TGTGCCAGCTGCTGGGAGAACAATGAAAAACTGTTTTTT.

The rearrangement links TRBV7-9 to TRBJ2-7; 8 bases match TRBD2. CDR3 length: 18 amino acids. CDR1 is SEHNR, CDR2 FQNEAQ, per germline (reference sequence). J gave up 6 bases and V 5 bases, and 21 bases lay outside the gene matches. The CDR3 DNA reads TGTGCCAGCAGCCCCCCGGGTAGCGGGACTTTCCGGATGGGCGAGCAGTACTTC. Translating it yields CASSPPGSGTFRMGEQYF.

The V gene is TRBV5-1, the J gene TRBJ2-6, with 10 bases aligning to TRBD1. V lost 4 bases, J lost 3 bases, and 7 bases stayed unmatched. Germline V gives CDR1 SGHRS, CDR2 YFSETQ. The CDR3 extends over 17 amino acids. The CDR3 sequence: CASSPGQGTGGANVLTF. The DNA for the CDR3 is TGCGCCAGCAGCCCGGGACAGGGGACTGGTGGGGCCAACGTCCTGACTTTC.

The CDR3 sequence is CASSEKLGNQPQHF. CDR3 nucleotide sequence: TGTGCCAGCAGTGAGAAATTAGGCAATCAGCCCCAGCATTTT. The chain uses TRBV6-1 and TRBJ1-5, with D uncertain. The CDR3 consists of 14 residues. The germline gives CDR1 MNHNS, CDR2 SASEGT. V dropped 3 bases and J dropped 2 bases, with 8 bases sitting between them.

CDR3: CASSWGELRLAGVYEQYF. CDR3 nucleotide sequence: TGTGCCAGCAGCTGGGGAGAATTAAGGCTAGCGGGAGTCTACGAGCAGTACTTC. The V gene is TRBV5-6, the J gene TRBJ2-7; 10 nucleotides align to TRBD2. V shed 3 bases and J 3 bases; nucleotides not matched to a gene: 15. The CDR3 runs 18 residues. Germline CDR1 SGHDT, CDR2 YYEEEE.

This sequence joins TRBV5-1 and TRBJ2-5; 8 positions agree with TRBD1. Germline-derived CDR1 and CDR2 are SGHRS and YFSETQ. After removal of 4 bases from V and 4 bases from J, the junction contained 6 bases not matched to a gene. The CDR3 consists of 14 residues. CDR3 in amino acids: CASSNQGAPETQYF. Written as DNA, the CDR3 is TGCGCCAGCAGCAACCAGGGGGCTCCAGAGACCCAGTACTTC.

V is TRBV4-1 and J is TRBJ1-6; D unresolved. Germline V gene lookup returns CDR1 MGHRA and CDR2 YSYEKL. There are 17 residues in the CDR3. Deletions cut 1 base from V and 0 bases from J, with 10 bases between. In nucleotides, the CDR3 is TGCGCCAGCAGCCAAGCCCCGTCCAGCTCCTATAATTCACCCCTCCACTTT. Its translation: CASSQAPSSSYNSPLHF.

This chain connects TRBV18 to TRBJ2-2, with 7 positions matching TRBD1. The CDR3 extends over 16 amino acids. CDR1 is KGHSH and CDR2 is LQKENI in the germline V gene. Unmatched junction bases numbered 7, after V lost 2 bases and J lost 4 bases. Here the CDR3 reads CASSPEVPGGTGELFF. The CDR3 DNA follows: TGTGCCAGCTCACCAGAGGTCCCAGGGGGCACCGGGGAGCTGTTTTTT.

The chain is built from TRBV5-1 and TRBJ2-1, with 8 bases lining up with TRBD2. Per germline, CDR1 SGHRS and CDR2 YFSETQ. CDR3 size: 16 residues. The trim removed 0 bases at V and 5 bases at J, leaving 7 bases unmatched. The CDR3 loop reads CASSLANSGADNEQFF. The CDR3 coding sequence is TGCGCCAGCAGCTTGGCCAATAGCGGGGCCGACAATGAGCAGTTCTTC.

The rearrangement uses TRBV28 and TRBJ1-6, with 7 nucleotides matching TRBD1. The J segment lost 10 bases and the V segment lost 5 bases, leaving 11 bases of the junction unmatched. Germline assignment: CDR1 MDHEN and CDR2 SYDVKM. The CDR3 loop spans 15 amino acids. The chain's CDR3 is CASSPWTGLASPLHF. DNA for the CDR3: TGTGCCAGCAGTCCCTGGACAGGATTAGCGTCACCCCTCCACTTT.

The chain combines TRBV30 with TRBJ1-2; 7 bases map to TRBD1. This CDR3 is built from 14 residues. Germline V gene lookup returns CDR1 GTSNPN and CDR2 SVGIG (reference sequence). J gave up 4 bases and V 1 base, and 6 bases lay outside the gene matches. The CDR3 loop reads CAWSDGDRAYGYTF. In DNA form, the CDR3 reads TGTGCCTGGAGTGATGGGGACAGAGCCTATGGCTACACCTTC. The full variable domain, rest sourced from reference TRBV30 and TRBJ1-2, is SQTIHQWPATLVQPVGSPLSLECTVEGTSNPNLYWYRQAAGRGLQLLFYSVGIGQISSEVPQNLSASRPQDRQFILSSKKLLLSDSGFYLCAWSDGDRAYGYTFGSGTRLTVV.

V and J are TRBV2 and TRBJ2-3; D might be TRBD2 (7 bases). This CDR3 is built from 15 residues. With 4 bases removed from V and 9 bases from J, the gap between germline ends came to 20 bases. Germline V lookup: CDR1 SNHLY, CDR2 FYNNEI. The CDR3 DNA reads TGTGCCAGCAGTGCGTGGGGGGGCCAGAGTGGCACGCAGTATTTT. Its protein product is CASSAWGGQSGTQYF.

V usage is TRBV7-2 and J usage is TRBJ2-1, with 7 bases matching TRBD1. Germline V gives CDR1 SGHTA, CDR2 FQGNSA. Trimming took 5 bases from V and 5 from J; bases not matched to a gene: 6. This CDR3 spans 14 amino acids. Here the CDR3 reads CASSVQTGNNEQFF. The CDR3 region has the DNA TGTGCCAGCAGCGTCCAGACAGGGAACAATGAGCAGTTCTTC.

The chain has TRBV14 and TRBJ2-4; D may be TRBD1 (6 bases). Germline assignment: CDR1 SGHDN and CDR2 FVKESK. The CDR3 loop spans 13 amino acids. V was pared by 3 bases and J by 12 bases, with 15 bases between. The CDR3 region is CASSHVLDSTQYF. The CDR3 coding sequence is TGTGCCAGCAGCCACGTACTGGACAGCACTCAGTACTTC.

A word on this clone: A read error may account for a junction end that differs from germline. The chain carries TRBV30 and TRBJ2-7, with 9 bases aligning to TRBD1. CDR1 and CDR2 from the germline V gene are GTSNPN and SVGIG (reference sequence). This CDR3 contains 15 residues. The DNA for the CDR3 is TGTGCCGGGAGGGGGCCGGGACAGGGTTCCTACGAGCAGTACTTC. Amino acid sequence: CAGRGPGQGSYEQYF.